What follows is one T cell receptor (beta chain) and its context. Its antigen is unknown. The CDR3 covers 14 residues. Trimming pared 11 bases from V and 1 base from J, leaving 14 bases between. Germline loops: CDR1 MDHEN, CDR2 SYDVKM. This record comes from a study of cytotoxic CD8 clonotypes in ibrutinib-treated CLL. Whole-study results and caveats: Different sampling times were used for sustained-remission and progressing patients. Stable or contracted on treatment, public clonotypes were also uncommon.

TCRdb keeps only in-frame clones here, not all; method: immunoSEQ multiplex PCR. The repertoire holds some 28,000 clones, with roughly 57% as singletons. This specimen was PBMCs, taken before ibrutinib treatment. This chain uses TRBV28 with TRBJ2-2; D tentatively fits TRBD1 or TRBD2 (7 bases each). The receptor was derived from a human donor with chronic lymphocytic leukemia. The CDR3 DNA is TGTGCCGGGGGGGACAGTGAGAACACCGGGGAGCTGTTTTTT. Amino acid sequence: CAGGDSENTGELFF.